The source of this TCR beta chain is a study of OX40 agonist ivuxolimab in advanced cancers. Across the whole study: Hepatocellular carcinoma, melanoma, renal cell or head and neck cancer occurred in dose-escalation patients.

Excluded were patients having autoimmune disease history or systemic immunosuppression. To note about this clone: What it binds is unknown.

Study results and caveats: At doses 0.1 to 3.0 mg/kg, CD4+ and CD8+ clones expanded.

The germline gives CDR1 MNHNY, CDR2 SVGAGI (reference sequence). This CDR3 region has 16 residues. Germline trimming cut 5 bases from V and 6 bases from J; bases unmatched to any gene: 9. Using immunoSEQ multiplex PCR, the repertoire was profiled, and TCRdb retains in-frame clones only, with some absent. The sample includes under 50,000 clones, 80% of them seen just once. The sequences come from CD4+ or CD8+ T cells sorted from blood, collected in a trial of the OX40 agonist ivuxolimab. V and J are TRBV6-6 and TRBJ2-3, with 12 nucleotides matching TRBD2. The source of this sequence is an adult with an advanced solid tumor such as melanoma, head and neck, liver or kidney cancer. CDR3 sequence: CASSRLAGVFVDTQYF. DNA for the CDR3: TGTGCCAGCAGTCGACTAGCGGGAGTATTCGTGGATACGCAGTATTTT.